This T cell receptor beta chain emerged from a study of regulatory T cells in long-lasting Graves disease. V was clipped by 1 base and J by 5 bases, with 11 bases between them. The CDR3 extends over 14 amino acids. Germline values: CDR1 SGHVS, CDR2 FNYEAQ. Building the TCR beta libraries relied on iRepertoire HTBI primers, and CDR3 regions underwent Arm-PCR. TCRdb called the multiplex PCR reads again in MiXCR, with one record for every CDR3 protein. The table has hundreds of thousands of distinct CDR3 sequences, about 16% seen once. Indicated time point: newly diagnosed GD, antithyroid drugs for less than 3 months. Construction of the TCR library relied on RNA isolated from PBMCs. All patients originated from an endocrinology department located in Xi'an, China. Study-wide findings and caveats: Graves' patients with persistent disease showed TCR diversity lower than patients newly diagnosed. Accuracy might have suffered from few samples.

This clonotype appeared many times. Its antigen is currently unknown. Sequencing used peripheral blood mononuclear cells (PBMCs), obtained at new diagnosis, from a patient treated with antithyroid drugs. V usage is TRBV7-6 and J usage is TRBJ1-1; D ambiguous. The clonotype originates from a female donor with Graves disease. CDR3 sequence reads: CASSLENSLTEAFF. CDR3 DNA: TGTGCCAGCAGCTTAGAAAACAGTCTTACTGAAGCTTTCTTT.